This TCR beta chain was obtained from a study of human T cells and chemical hapten exposure. For the study at large: In the approximately 23-week study, patients were dosed weekly with diphenylcyclopropenone on the scalp throughout. From small differences in pooled library volume came most of the variation in per-sample TCR yields.

Study observations and caveats: Relative to controls, expanded TCRs formed significantly more large CDR3 similarity clusters.

Turning to this clonotype: Its target is unknown.

The CDR3 totals 12 residues. J gave up 5 bases and V 5 bases, and 2 bases lay outside the gene matches. In germline, CDR1 is DFQATT, CDR2 SNEGSKA (reference sequence). TCRdb reprocessed the RACE reads with MiXCR, giving one entry per CDR3 protein. This sample has around 260,000 distinct CDR3 sequences; about 9% occur once, and the top ten carry less than 3%. As for time point: pre-sensitization, week 0. Documented treatment: therapeutic diphenylcyclopropenone sensitization with weekly scalp DPC. The chain joins TRBV20-1 to TRBJ1-5; 8 positions agree with TRBD1. The sample here was whole blood, taken in connection with sensitization to the hapten diphenylcyclopropenone (DPC). This TCR came from a woman aged 40 to 50 with alopecia areata. Some clones in this sample may be carry-over from other donors' samples. In DNA form, the CDR3 reads TGCAGTGCTGGACAGGGCTATCAGCCCCAGCATTTT. Protein: CSAGQGYQPQHF.